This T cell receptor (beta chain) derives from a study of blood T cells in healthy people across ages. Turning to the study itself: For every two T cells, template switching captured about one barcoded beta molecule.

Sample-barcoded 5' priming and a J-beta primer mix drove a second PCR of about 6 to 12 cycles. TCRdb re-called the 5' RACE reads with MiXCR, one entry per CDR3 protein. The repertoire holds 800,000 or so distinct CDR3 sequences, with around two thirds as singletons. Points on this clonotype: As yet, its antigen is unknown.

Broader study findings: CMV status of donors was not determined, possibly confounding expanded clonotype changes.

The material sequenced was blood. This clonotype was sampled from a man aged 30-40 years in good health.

The CDR3 protein is CASSFSGGGATQFYEQYF. DNA for the CDR3: TGCGCCAGCAGCTTCTCCGGGGGAGGGGCGACACAATTCTACGAGCAGTACTTC. The chain couples TRBV5-1 to TRBJ2-7, with 7 bases aligning to TRBD2. This CDR3 has 18 residues. The germline gives CDR1 SGHRS, CDR2 YFSETQ. Trimming removed 2 bases from V and 3 bases from J; junction bases left unmatched: 17.